Detailed here is one TCR beta chain. The data were obtained in a study of T cells in Graves' hyperthyroidism and ophthalmopathy. Using RNA transcripts as the source, TCR beta CDR3 regions were amplified. The TCR CDR3 was amplified in a first-round RT-PCR using the HTBI primer set. MiXCR was run by TCRdb on the multiplex PCR reads, yielding one entry per CDR3 protein. The data show 610,000 or so distinct CDR3 sequences, 35% to 55% seen once. This clonotype was obtained from a woman between 18 and 29 years old with Graves' hyperthyroidism. The material sequenced was peripheral blood or thyroid tissue (not recorded which).

CDR3 DNA: TGTGCCAGTAGCCGGACAGGGGAAAGGGAGCCCCAGCATTTT. It codes for CASSRTGEREPQHF. This rearrangement joins TRBV19 to TRBJ1-5; 9 positions match TRBD1. This CDR3 has 14 amino acids. J gave up 8 bases and V 6 bases, and 8 bases lay outside the gene matches. The germline V gene encodes CDR1 LNHDA and CDR2 SQIVND (reference sequence).